This T cell receptor beta chain comes out of a study of T cells in Graves' hyperthyroidism and ophthalmopathy. General study findings and limits: Most thyroid clonotypes expanded above 0.001 were also detected in blood.

What was amplified from RNA transcripts were TCR beta CDR3 regions. First-round RT-PCR targeting the TCR CDR3 was performed with the HTBI primer set. One entry per CDR3 protein results from TCRdb running MiXCR on the multiplex PCR reads. Of a few hundred thousand distinct CDR3 sequences in the sample, roughly 20% were seen once. Regarding this clonotype: Its antigen is not identified.

Patients aged 18 to 65 had newly diagnosed hyperthyroidism lasting under 2 months. Germline V lookup: CDR1 SEHNR, CDR2 FQNEAQ (reference sequence). The CDR3 totals 13 residues. V was cut by 4 bases and J by 7 bases, with 10 bases left in between. This TCR derives from a woman aged 50 to 65 with Graves' hyperthyroidism. Sample: blood. The V call is TRBV7-9, the J call TRBJ2-2; D call uncertain. In nucleotides, the CDR3 is TGTGCCAGCAGCTCAATGGGCGTCGGGGAGCTGTTTTTT. It codes for CASSSMGVGELFF.